This TCR beta chain was found in a study of blood T cells in healthy people across ages (dated by TCRdb to the mid-2010s). With regard to the full study: In model experiments, template switching captured about one uniquely barcoded TCR beta cDNA molecule for every two T cells. Using deep sequencing normalized with unique cDNA molecular identifiers, the study measured how TCR beta repertoire diversity changes with age. The donors were divided into four age groups: young (average about 15 years), middle-aged (about 39), aged (approximately 59) and long-lived (around 80). Donors of different ages were randomly distributed across sequencing lanes to avoid experimental bias. Two additional independent replicas of 1 million unique cDNA reads from the same blood draw were analyzed for two donors (one aged 18 to 30 and one aged 80 or older).

The donors were some 39 Caucasian individuals from Russia, aged 6 to 90 years, who were systemically healthy. About 10 milliliters of peripheral blood were drawn from each donor into EDTA-treated Vacutainer tubes. PBMCs were isolated by Ficoll-Paque density-gradient centrifugation, with at least 6.5 million obtained per sample. Trizol reagent was used to extract total RNA from the PBMCs, yielding at least 5 micrograms per sample. The percentages of naive CD45RAhigh/CD27high T cells were determined by flow cytometry on a PBMC aliquot from every donor. Beyond this particular receptor, the publication reports: Compared with the aged group, the long-lived group had more naive CD4+ T cells, fewer expanded clones and increased TCR diversity, a pattern suggesting age selection. As age increased, observed TCR beta diversity per million T cells dropped in a roughly linear way, and a significant reduction was already evident by age 40. Because donor CMV infection status was unknown, age-related changes in expanded clonotypes were potentially confounded. Conclusive comparison of naive and antigen-experienced compartments was prevented by the profiling of bulk unsorted PBMCs. The percentage of naive T cells measured by flow cytometry correlated strongly with observed TCR beta diversity. Estimates of total diversity based on one million sequenced T cells were regarded as lower bounds and as underestimates.

V is shortened by 5 bases, J by 6 bases, and the region joining them spans 13 bases. Reading from cysteine to phenylalanine, the CDR3 counts 14 amino acids. Just CDR3 DNA is preserved here, 42 bases in frame from base 1. For CDR1 and CDR2, the germline V gene lists MGHDK and SYGVNS. Concerning this clonotype: Its antigen remains undetermined. Base qualities are not recorded, but no much larger clone differs from it by a single base.

The library was made by 5' RACE. Sequencing was carried out with an Illumina HiSeq 2500. A second PCR of roughly 6 to 11 cycles was run with a J-beta primer mix and a sample-barcoded 5' primer. A template-switch 5' adaptor carrying 12 random nucleotides introduced a unique molecular identifier onto each TCR beta cDNA molecule. Each sample yielded at least 2.5 million CDR3-containing paired-end reads. All of the RNA was converted into first-strand cDNA using the Mint cDNA synthesis kit, with a TRBC-specific oligonucleotide serving as the primer. After uracil-DNA glycosylase treatment, a first 18-cycle PCR used universal primers M1SS and BC2_uni_R on all cDNA. In the paper's pipeline: For normalization, 1 million high-quality reads, each with a distinct molecular identifier, were randomly selected from each sample. Reads with shared molecular identifiers were discarded instead of being binned into consensus sequences. MiTCR, with a Q25 quality threshold and the strictest error-elimination algorithm, was used for CDR3 identification, clonotype clustering and error correction. A nonparametric unseen species model with Euler transformation was used to estimate a lower bound on total TCR beta diversity. TCRdb took the public reads, trimmed them with fastp at Q25, ran MiXCR for clone calling and kept in-frame beta chains. Each entry is one CDR3 protein sequence, shown with its most common DNA and genes. These V and J calls originate from TCRdb's pipeline instead of the authors' own analysis. The sample data list 600,000 to 800,000 distinct CDR3 sequences, and approximately 52% of these were observed just once. Jointly, the top ten make up roughly 13% of the sample.

The rearrangement joined TRBV25-1 to TRBJ2-2, with the D gene uncertain. The sequenced sample consisted of blood. This clonotype was obtained from an elderly woman in good health. CDR3 region: CASSSTWAAGELFF. The sequence in DNA is TGTGCCAGCAGTTCCACGTGGGCCGCCGGGGAGCTGTTTTTT.